These 16 T cell receptor beta chains share one sample of origin, sequenced in a study of graft-versus-host responses after intestinal transplantation. Which antigens these TCRs recognize remains unknown. Clones were sequenced by immunoSEQ multiplex PCR, and TCRdb holds only the in-frame ones, with some missing. Of roughly 100,000 clones listed, over 75% are singletons. The specimen was unstimulated CD4+ T cells sorted from spleen or lymph node cells, collected before intestinal transplant. All receptors come from a human donor who received an intestinal transplant.

For this clone: Other DNA sequences in this specimen translate into the identical CDR3. The chain has TRBV5-4 and TRBJ1-1; no clear D. There are 15 residues in the CDR3. Germline loops: CDR1 SGHNT, CDR2 YYREEE (reference sequence). Trimming took off 0 bases at V and 2 bases at J, with 11 bases between the two ends. The CDR3 DNA follows: TGTGCCAGCAGCTTGGCGGGTGTAGTAAACACTGAAGCTTTCTTT. Its translation is CASSLAGVVNTEAFF.

This clone was counted only a few times. V usage is TRBV18 and J usage is TRBJ2-1; 8 bases match TRBD1. The V gene's germline CDR1 is KGHSH and CDR2 LQKENI. The V segment lost 0 bases and the J segment 5 bases; nucleotides outside the gene matches: 3. The CDR3 is 15 amino acids. CDR3 in amino acids: CASSPPGTGNNEQFF. The CDR3 nucleotides read TGTGCCAGCTCACCACCGGGGACAGGTAACAATGAGCAGTTCTTC.

V gene TRBV9 combines with J gene TRBJ2-1, with 8 bases aligning to TRBD2. Germline CDR1 SGDLS, CDR2 YYNGEE. This CDR3 comprises 17 residues. V was pared by 0 bases and J by 6 bases, with 11 bases of the junction left unmatched. CDR3 region: CASSVVGGSGMVNEQFF. DNA of the CDR3: TGTGCCAGCAGCGTAGTGGGGGGTAGCGGGATGGTCAATGAGCAGTTCTTC. The full variable domain, with the rest looked up from reference TRBV9 and TRBJ2-1, is DSGVTQTPKHLITATGQRVTLRCSPRSGDLSVYWYQQSLDQGLQFLIQYYNGEERAKGNILERFSAQQFPDLHSELNLSSLELGDSALYFCASSVVGGSGMVNEQFFGPGTRLTVL.

The rearrangement joins TRBV25-1 to TRBJ1-6; perhaps TRBD1 as D (5 bases). The germline gives CDR1 MGHDK, CDR2 SYGVNS. The germline V and J ends were trimmed by 6 bases and 9 bases, with 18 bases remaining between them. This CDR3 region has 15 residues. The CDR3 is CASRRSEGSSSPLHF. The CDR3 DNA reads as TGTGCCAGCAGGAGATCGGAGGGGTCGAGTTCACCCCTCCACTTT.

The chain uses TRBV12-2 and TRBJ2-3; whether TRBD2, the table's D call, matches the DNA was not checked. TRBV12-2 is a pseudogene. The CDR3 loop spans 15 amino acids. CDR3 region: CASRLTSGGADTQYF. DNA for the CDR3: TGTGCAAGTCGCTTGACTAGCGGGGGGGCAGATACGCAGTATTTT.

The V and J genes are TRBV9 and TRBJ1-6, with a weak D call TRBD1 (5 bases). This CDR3 comprises 16 residues. The V end was cut by 3 bases, the J end by 6 bases, with 16 bases between. The germline gives CDR1 SGDLS, CDR2 YYNGEE. The CDR3 bases are TGTGCCAGCAGCGGAGGTTCAGGGAGCGCTAATTCACCCCTCCACTTT. It codes for CASSGGSGSANSPLHF.

This chain connects TRBV18 to TRBJ2-7; TRBD1 matches at 11 bases. V was pared by 4 bases and J by 3 bases, with 14 bases of the junction left unmatched. The CDR3 covers 18 residues. Per germline, CDR1 KGHSH and CDR2 LQKENI. The chain's CDR3 is CASSLALGTGGSHYEQYF. CDR3 in DNA: TGTGCCAGCTCACTGGCTTTGGGGACAGGGGGTTCACACTACGAGCAGTACTTC.

V is TRBV6-6 and J is TRBJ2-7; D remains unclear. The CDR3 is made up of 14 amino acids. The germline V gene encodes CDR1 MNHNY and CDR2 SVGAGI (reference sequence). V lost 6 bases and J 4 bases, leaving 16 bases between the germline ends. The CDR3 protein is CASSPTSGGYEQYF. The CDR3 DNA is TGTGCCAGCAGCCCCACGTCCGGTGGGTACGAGCAGTACTTC.

This clone was observed a single time. The chain has TRBV29-1 and TRBJ1-4, with D hard to call. Germline assignment: CDR1 SQVTM and CDR2 ANQGSEA. The CDR3 consists of 11 residues. Trimming cost V 6 bases and J 5 bases, with 7 bases left between them. The DNA for the CDR3 is TGCAGCGTCCGAAAGAATGAAAAACTGTTTTTT. Protein product: CSVRKNEKLFF.

This clone was seen only once. V gene TRBV6-5 combines with J gene TRBJ2-1; the match to TRBD2 covers 8 bases. V shed 0 bases and J 10 bases; nucleotides not matched to a gene: 11. From germline, CDR1 is MNHEY and CDR2 SVGAGI. The CDR3 runs 16 residues. CDR3 sequence reads: CASSYSFSGIGGEQFF. The CDR3 DNA reads TGTGCCAGCAGTTACTCGTTTAGCGGGATCGGAGGGGAGCAGTTCTTC.

This clone was seen more than once but under ten times. The chain has TRBV19 and TRBJ2-7, with 10 nucleotides matching TRBD1. CDR3 length: 15 residues. CDR1 is LNHDA, CDR2 SQIVND, per germline (reference sequence). The J segment lost 3 bases and the V segment lost 6 bases, leaving 8 bases of the junction unmatched. CDR3 DNA sequence: TGTGCCAGTAGCCTAGCCGGGACAGGGGTCTACGAGCAGTACTTC. Amino acid sequence: CASSLAGTGVYEQYF.

The CDR3 coding sequence is TGCAGCGTTGCTGGGGGGACACTAGCCAAAAACATTCAGTACTTC. It is translated as CSVAGGTLAKNIQYF. This sequence joins TRBV29-1 and TRBJ2-4, with D perhaps TRBD1 or TRBD2 (6 bases each). The V end was cut by 4 bases, the J end by 0 bases, with 13 bases between. Looked up from germline, CDR1 is SQVTM and CDR2 is ANQGSEA. The CDR3 spans 15 residues. The full variable domain, completed using reference TRBV29-1 and TRBJ2-4, is SAVISQKPSRDICQRGTSLTIQCQVDSQVTMMFWYRQQPGQSLTLIATANQGSEATYESGFVIDKFPISRPNLTFSTLTVSNMSPEDSSIYLCSVAGGTLAKNIQYFGAGTRLSVL.

A few counts support this clone. The rearrangement links TRBV7-9 to TRBJ1-2, with D maybe TRBD1 (6 bases). The CDR3 has 13 amino acids. Germline loops: CDR1 SEHNR, CDR2 FQNEAQ (reference sequence). Deletions cut 8 bases from V and 4 bases from J, with 14 bases between. The CDR3 here is CASANRVFYGYTF. CDR3 coding DNA: TGTGCCAGCGCCAACAGGGTTTTCTATGGCTACACCTTC.

This chain links TRBV5-1 with TRBJ2-3; TRBD2 agrees at 8 bases. The CDR3 runs to 15 residues. The V and J ends lost 3 bases and 2 bases, in that order; junction bases with no gene match: 5. Germline loops: CDR1 SGHRS, CDR2 YFSETQ. CDR3 loop: CASSSGLAYTDTQYF. CDR3 coding DNA: TGCGCCAGCAGCTCTGGACTAGCTTACACAGATACGCAGTATTTT.

In this sample, this clone turned up once. This chain joins TRBV6-1 and TRBJ2-3; D gene unclear. V was trimmed by 7 bases and J by 4 bases, leaving 6 bases between them. CDR1 and CDR2 (germline): MNHNS, SASEGT. The CDR3 covers 11 residues. The CDR3 sequence: CASKRADTQYF. CDR3 sequence (DNA): TGTGCCAGCAAGCGTGCAGATACGCAGTATTTT.

The genes are TRBV29-1 and TRBJ2-1; perhaps TRBD2 as D (6 bases). Between the trimmed V and J ends, which lost 5 bases and 9 bases, there was a span of 26 bases. CDR1 is SQVTM and CDR2 is ANQGSEA in the germline V gene. The CDR3 is made up of 16 amino acids. The CDR3 region has the DNA TGCAGCGTTTATCCCGGGACTGGAATCATTAACATTGAGCAGTTCTTC. Protein product: CSVYPGTGIINIEQFF.